These 22 T cell receptor beta chains came from one sample sequenced in a study of blood T cell repertoires in COVID-19. Clones were sequenced by immunoSEQ multiplex PCR, and TCRdb holds only the in-frame ones, with some missing. The sample contains fewer than 350,000 clones, 85% of which appear only once. The sequenced sample consisted of PBMCs or T cells enriched from blood (not recorded which). These receptors all stem from a woman aged 50 to 60 who had recovered from COVID-19.

The chain links TRBV7-8 to TRBJ2-7; 11 nucleotides agree with TRBD1. V was pared by 6 bases and J by 3 bases, with 7 bases of the junction left unmatched. Germline V gene sequence: CDR1 SGHVS, CDR2 FQNEAQ. The CDR3 totals 15 residues. The CDR3 loop is CASRDAGTGGYEQYF. The CDR3 DNA reads TGTGCCAGCAGAGATGCCGGGACAGGGGGCTACGAGCAGTACTTC.

The chain has TRBV15 and TRBJ1-5, with D possibly TRBD1 on 5 matching bases. There are 17 residues in the CDR3. Between the trimmed V and J ends, which lost 3 bases and 5 bases, there was a span of 20 bases. CDR1 and CDR2 (germline): LNHNV, YYDKDF (reference sequence). For the CDR3, the DNA is TGTGCCACCAGCAGGGGCGATGAAGGGGATTGGTATCAGCCCCAGCATTTT. Translation gives CATSRGDEGDWYQPQHF. Full variable domain (outside the CDR3, taken from reference TRBV15 and TRBJ1-5): DAMVIQNPRYQVTQFGKPVTLSCSQTLNHNVMYWYQQKSSQAPKLLFHYYDKDFNNEADTPDNFQSRRPNTSFCFLDIRSPGLGDTAMYLCATSRGDEGDWYQPQHFGDGTRLSIL.

The chain uses TRBV28 and TRBJ2-1; D may be TRBD1 (5 bases). The CDR3 runs to 15 residues. Germline V gene sequence: CDR1 MDHEN, CDR2 SYDVKM. With 4 bases removed from V and 9 bases from J, the gap between germline ends came to 19 bases. CDR3 in amino acids: CASSWGNLAQGEQFF. CDR3 nucleotides: TGTGCCAGCAGTTGGGGCAATCTGGCTCAGGGTGAGCAGTTCTTC.

CDR3: CASSGTGAEYGYTF. The CDR3 nucleotides are TGTGCCAGCAGCGGAACAGGGGCGGAATATGGCTACACCTTC. J is TRBJ1-2 and V is TRBV7-2; 7 bases align to TRBD1. V lost 5 bases to trimming and J lost 5 bases; unmatched junction nucleotides: 8. In germline, CDR1 is SGHTA, CDR2 FQGNSA. This CDR3 has 14 amino acids.

J is TRBJ1-6 and V is TRBV4-1; D might be TRBD1 (5 bases). Germline V CDR1 and CDR2: MGHRA, YSYEKL. The V end lost 2 bases, the J end lost 9 bases, and 11 bases lay between the germline ends. This CDR3 comprises 14 residues. For the CDR3, the DNA is TGCGCCAGCAGCCAACAGGGTTTTCTTTCACCCCTCCACTTT. Its protein product is CASSQQGFLSPLHF.

This chain connects TRBV19 to TRBJ1-3; weak D call: TRBD1 (6 bases). Looked up from germline, CDR1 is LNHDA and CDR2 is SQIVND (reference sequence). This CDR3 region has 14 residues. Trimming took 5 bases from V and 10 from J, leaving 18 bases between them. In DNA, the CDR3 is TGTGCCAGTAGTCCAGGGGCCCTGAGAACGACCATATATTTT. This codes for CASSPGALRTTIYF.

The chain has TRBV12-5 and TRBJ1-5, with D uncertain. This CDR3 is 16 amino acids long. Trimming removed 2 bases at V and 6 bases at J, with 17 bases between. CDR1 and CDR2 from the germline V gene are LGHNT and FRNRAP. The CDR3 DNA sequence: TGTGCTAGTGGTTTGCTTTACGGGGAGTGGGGTCAGCCCCAGCATTTT. Its protein is CASGLLYGEWGQPQHF.

This chain's CDR3 is CAWSTTSNSDTQYF. Written as DNA, the CDR3 is TGTGCCTGGAGCACTACTAGTAACTCAGATACGCAGTATTTT. The genes are TRBV30 and TRBJ2-3, with D possibly being TRBD2 (5 bases). V was pared by 3 bases and J by 4 bases, with 14 bases between. Germline-derived CDR1 and CDR2 are GTSNPN and SVGIG (reference sequence). This CDR3 region has 14 residues.

This chain joins TRBV3-1 (or the pseudogene TRBV3-2) and TRBJ2-7; 12 nucleotides align to TRBD2. The J segment lost 4 bases and the V segment lost 4 bases, leaving 8 bases of the junction unmatched. This CDR3 contains 16 residues. CDR1 and CDR2 from the germline V gene are LGHDT and YNNKEL (reference sequence). CDR3 coding DNA: TGTGCCAGCAGCCTGCGACTAGCGGGGGCAATGTACGAGCAGTACTTC. This gives the protein CASSLRLAGAMYEQYF.

The V call is TRBV28, the J call TRBJ1-2, with 9 bases lining up with TRBD1. J was trimmed by 3 bases and V by 7 bases; bases with no gene match: 6. CDR1 and CDR2 (germline): MDHEN, SYDVKM. CDR3 length: 14 residues. CDR3 in amino acids: CASTSWDRDYGYTF. DNA for the CDR3: TGTGCCAGCACCTCTTGGGACAGGGACTATGGCTACACCTTC.

The chain combines TRBV19 with TRBJ1-1; tentative D call: TRBD1 (6 bases). CDR3 length equals 11 residues. V dropped 7 bases and J dropped 4 bases, with 7 bases sitting between them. Germline V CDR1 and CDR2: LNHDA, SQIVND (reference sequence). CDR3 sequence (DNA): TGTGCCAGTACCAGGGGCACTGAAGCTTTCTTT. Its translation: CASTRGTEAFF.

This chain links TRBV7-7 with TRBJ2-7, with TRBD1 matching 8 bases. Germline lookup yields CDR1 SSHAT and CDR2 FNYEAQ (reference sequence). The V gene end was trimmed by 5 bases and the J gene end by 4 bases; junction bases not matched to a gene: 7. The length of the CDR3 is 14 residues. The CDR3 DNA reads TGTGCCAGCAGCCCCGGACAGGGACGGTACGAGCAGTACTTC. It specifies CASSPGQGRYEQYF.

The rearrangement uses TRBV7-8 and TRBJ1-3; 7 bases agree with TRBD1. The germline gives CDR1 SGHVS, CDR2 FQNEAQ. The ends lost 5 bases at V and 8 bases at J; junction bases unmatched: 3. CDR3 length: 12 residues. CDR3 DNA: TGTGCCAGCAGCGAGACAGGGTACACCATATATTTT. It translates to CASSETGYTIYF.

Here the CDR3 reads CATSGTGGFKVGGELFF. The CDR3 bases are TGTGCCACCTCCGGGACAGGGGGCTTTAAGGTTGGCGGGGAGCTGTTTTTT. V and J are TRBV3-1 (or the pseudogene TRBV3-2) and TRBJ2-2, with 12 bases fitting TRBD1. Germline values: CDR1 LGHDT, CDR2 YNNKEL (reference sequence). Germline trimming cut 10 bases from V and 7 bases from J; bases unmatched to any gene: 16. CDR3 length: 17 amino acids.

The chain uses TRBV24-1 and TRBJ2-1; 15 positions agree with TRBD2. The CDR3 sequence is 17 residues long. CDR1 KGHDR and CDR2 SFDVKD come from the germline V gene. The V and J ends lost 4 bases and 10 bases, in that order; junction bases with no gene match: 10. The DNA of the CDR3 is TGTGCCACCAGTGACCATGGGACTAGCGGGAGGTTACCCGAGCAGTTCTTC. Translation: CATSDHGTSGRLPEQFF.

The chain has TRBV5-1 and TRBJ2-2; D unresolved. The germline gives CDR1 SGHRS, CDR2 YFSETQ. V was pared by 1 base and J by 5 bases, with 9 bases between. There are 14 residues in the CDR3. Written as DNA, the CDR3 is TGCGCCAGCAGCTTGTACTATTCTACCGGGGAGCTGTTTTTT. Translating gives CASSLYYSTGELFF. Using reference TRBV5-1 and TRBJ2-2 for the parts outside the CDR3, the full variable domain is KAGVTQTPRYLIKTRGQQVTLSCSPISGHRSVSWYQQTPGQGLQFLFEYFSETQRNKGNFPGRFSGRQFSNSRSEMNVSTLELGDSALYLCASSLYYSTGELFFGEGSRLTVL.

The chain recombines TRBV7-8 with TRBJ1-6, with TRBD1 matching over 7 bases. This CDR3 is built from 14 residues. Germline V gene sequence: CDR1 SGHVS, CDR2 FQNEAQ. V trimming: 5 bases; J trimming: 6 bases; junction bases outside the gene matches: 4. The CDR3 nucleotides are TGTGCCAGCAGCGGACAGGCCCGTAATTCACCCCTCCACTTT. Its translation is CASSGQARNSPLHF.

J is TRBJ1-1 and V is TRBV18; 10 nucleotides line up with TRBD1. The ends lost 3 bases at V and 4 bases at J; junction bases unmatched: 8. Germline-derived CDR1 and CDR2 are KGHSH and LQKENI. The length of the CDR3 is 16 residues. DNA of the CDR3: TGTGCCAGCTCACCGATGGACAGGGGGGTTTTCACTGAAGCTTTCTTT. It is translated as CASSPMDRGVFTEAFF. The variable domain in full, with the rest retrieved from reference TRBV18 and TRBJ1-1, is NAGVMQNPRHLVRRRGQEARLRCSPMKGHSHVYWYRQLPEEGLKFMVYLQKENIIDESGMPKERFSAEFPKEGPSILRIQQVVRGDSAAYFCASSPMDRGVFTEAFFGQGTRLTVV.

This clone was observed a few times. The chain joins TRBV27 to TRBJ1-6; TRBD1 might be the D (5 bases). The CDR3 is 15 residues long. The V and J ends lost 8 bases and 8 bases respectively, with 19 bases between them. Germline CDR1 and CDR2: MNHEY and SMNVEV (reference sequence). The CDR3 sequence: CASLPGGFRDSPLHF. CDR3 sequence (DNA): TGTGCCAGCCTCCCGGGGGGATTCAGGGATTCACCCCTCCACTTT.

This chain connects TRBV15 to TRBJ2-2; TRBD1 matches 9 bases. The CDR3 is 16 residues long. Germline V gene data show CDR1 as LNHNV and CDR2 as YYDKDF (reference sequence). Trimming took 8 bases from V and 1 from J; bases not matched to a gene: 8. This CDR3 is CATGQGIVLNTGELFF. CDR3 in DNA: TGTGCCACCGGACAGGGGATAGTATTGAACACCGGGGAGCTGTTTTTT.

The chain uses TRBV2 and TRBJ1-2, with 7 bases that match TRBD1. Looked up from germline, CDR1 is SNHLY and CDR2 is FYNNEI. The CDR3 runs 14 residues. Trimming at V came to 6 bases and at J to 8 bases, leaving 12 bases not matched to a gene. CDR3 protein: CASSEWATGRGYTF. CDR3 bases: TGTGCCAGCAGCGAGTGGGCGACAGGGCGAGGCTACACCTTC.

V gene TRBV13 combines with J gene TRBJ2-3, with a possible D match to TRBD1 (5 bases). Germline loops: CDR1 PRHDT, CDR2 FYEKMQ (reference sequence). The germline V and J ends were trimmed by 5 bases and 7 bases, with 19 bases remaining between them. This CDR3 comprises 15 residues. The CDR3 spells CASSPTNTGANTQYF. The DNA for the CDR3 is TGTGCCAGCAGCCCCACTAACACTGGGGCCAATACGCAGTATTTT.